Following are 12 T cell receptor beta chains from one sample sequenced in a study of cytomegalovirus exposure and HLA in healthy donors. PCR primers comprised 60 Vbeta and 13 Jbeta primers. TCRdb's table, derived via immunoSEQ multiplex PCR, lists solely in-frame clones and lacks some. The sample lists some 36,000 clones; almost 70% were seen once. The sequenced sample consisted of PBMCs. These receptors came from a man aged 25 to 40 in good health and CMV-seronegative.

This rearrangement joins TRBV5-1 to TRBJ2-2; a weak D match, TRBD2 (6 bases). V dropped 6 bases and J dropped 5 bases, with 14 bases sitting between them. Germline V lookup: CDR1 SGHRS, CDR2 YFSETQ. The CDR3 has 14 residues. The CDR3 is CASTQDGGTGELFF. DNA for the CDR3: TGCGCCAGCACACAGGACGGAGGGACCGGGGAGCTGTTTTTT.

This clone was found a few times. CDR3 sequence (DNA): TGTGCCACCAGCACCACCGGCGGCGGCAATCAGCCCCAGCATTTT. Protein: CATSTTGGGNQPQHF. The rearrangement links TRBV15 to TRBJ1-5; D gene ambiguous. V gave up 4 bases and J gave up 2 bases, with 12 bases separating them. The CDR3 totals 15 residues. Germline CDR1 is LNHNV and CDR2 is YYDKDF (reference sequence).

The chain is built from TRBV5-1 and TRBJ2-5, with D hard to call. The germline V gene encodes CDR1 SGHRS and CDR2 YFSETQ. The CDR3 covers 14 residues. Trimming left V 4 bases short and J 4 bases short, with 14 bases between. The CDR3 sequence is CASSRDGDSETQYF. The CDR3 bases are TGCGCCAGCAGCCGTGACGGAGACTCAGAGACCCAGTACTTC.

The CDR3 region has the DNA TGTGCCAGCAGCGTGGGGACAGGGGGCTATGAAAAACTGTTTTTT. Translated: CASSVGTGGYEKLFF. The chain joins TRBV9 to TRBJ1-4, with 12 bases identical to TRBD1. Germline-derived CDR1 and CDR2 are SGDLS and YYNGEE. Trimming at V came to 2 bases and at J to 6 bases, leaving 2 bases not matched to a gene. This CDR3 spans 15 amino acids.

The chain carries TRBV7-2 and TRBJ1-1; 7 positions match TRBD1. The CDR3 sequence is 13 residues long. Germline loops: CDR1 SGHTA, CDR2 FQGNSA. V was pared by 1 base and J by 7 bases, with 3 bases of the junction left unmatched. Written as DNA, the CDR3 is TGTGCCAGCAGCTTAGGAGGGGGCAGTGAAGCTTTCTTT. Amino acids: CASSLGGGSEAFF. Combining the CDR3 with reference TRBV7-2 and TRBJ1-1 gives the whole variable domain GAGVSQSPSNKVTEKGKDVELRCDPISGHTALYWYRQSLGQGLEFLIYFQGNSAPDKSGLPSDRFSAERTGGSVSTLTIQRTQQEDSAVYLCASSLGGGSEAFFGQGTRLTVV.

The CDR3 protein is CASRRTGGGSPLHF. The CDR3 coding sequence is TGTGCCAGCAGACGGACAGGGGGGGGTTCACCCCTCCACTTT. The rearrangement links TRBV2 to TRBJ1-6; TRBD1 matches 10 bases. Trimming cost V 6 bases and J 9 bases; bases outside gene matches: 5. The CDR3 spans 14 residues. Germline values: CDR1 SNHLY, CDR2 FYNNEI.

J is TRBJ2-1 and V is TRBV6-1, with D possibly matching TRBD2 (6 bases). Trimming stripped 2 bases from V and 0 bases from J, with 11 bases between. The CDR3 is made up of 16 amino acids. Germline V lookup: CDR1 MNHNS, CDR2 SASEGT. CDR3 coding DNA: TGTGCCAGCAGTGAATGGGAGGCTAGCTCCTACAATGAGCAGTTCTTC. It encodes CASSEWEASSYNEQFF.

The chain joins TRBV27 to TRBJ1-4; perhaps TRBD1 as D (5 bases). Per germline, CDR1 MNHEY and CDR2 SMNVEV (reference sequence). V was trimmed by 5 bases and J by 6 bases, leaving 13 bases between them. The CDR3 is 14 residues long. This chain's CDR3 is CASSHGGGYEKLFF. DNA of the CDR3: TGTGCCAGCAGTCACGGGGGTGGTTATGAAAAACTGTTTTTT. The full variable domain, with the rest looked up from reference TRBV27 and TRBJ1-4, is EAQVTQNPRYLITVTGKKLTVTCSQNMNHEYMSWYRQDPGLGLRQIYYSMNVEVTDKGDVPEGYKVSRKEKRNFPLILESPSPNQTSLYFCASSHGGGYEKLFFGSGTQLSVL.

The V gene is TRBV5-6, the J gene TRBJ1-5, with no clear D. The CDR3 spans 13 residues. V dropped 1 base and J dropped 6 bases, with 8 bases sitting between them. Germline V CDR1 and CDR2: SGHDT, YYEEEE. CDR3 loop: CASSLSSLQPQHF. The CDR3 DNA is TGTGCCAGCAGCTTGTCGAGTCTTCAGCCCCAGCATTTT.

This chain links TRBV7-2 with TRBJ2-7; no definite D call. CDR1 is SGHTA, CDR2 FQGNSA, per germline. V shed 1 base and J shed 2 bases, with 6 bases lying between them. There are 13 residues in the CDR3. DNA for the CDR3: TGTGCCAGCAGCTTAGGGGCCCCCTACGAGCAGTACTTC. Protein product: CASSLGAPYEQYF.

The chain links TRBV6-6 to TRBJ1-1; 9 nucleotides match TRBD1. Trimming at V came to 3 bases and at J to 1 base, leaving 6 bases not matched to a gene. CDR1 is MNHNY and CDR2 is SVGAGI in the germline V gene (reference sequence). CDR3 length: 16 residues. As DNA, the CDR3 is TGTGCCAGCAGTTATCGGGACAGGGAAGGGAACACTGAAGCTTTCTTT. This gives the protein CASSYRDREGNTEAFF.

The CDR3 sequence: CASSLASGSADTQYF. DNA for the CDR3: TGTGCCAGCAGTTTGGCTAGCGGGAGCGCAGATACGCAGTATTTT. The chain links TRBV2 to TRBJ2-3; 10 bases fit TRBD2. This CDR3 is 15 amino acids long. Trimming at V came to 5 bases and at J to 4 bases, leaving 6 bases not matched to a gene. CDR1 and CDR2 from the germline V gene are SNHLY and FYNNEI.